The sample holds many counts of the clone carrying this T cell receptor (beta chain). What it binds is unknown. There are 12 residues in the CDR3. Looked up from germline, CDR1 is DFQATT and CDR2 is SNEGSKA (reference sequence). The germline V and J ends were trimmed by 3 bases and 4 bases, with 9 bases remaining between them. A single record per CDR3 protein comes from TCRdb applying MiXCR to the RT-PCR reads. The table records around 570,000 distinct CDR3 sequences, about 11% of them present only once. The data belong to a study of response to subunit inactivated influenza vaccine. Study-wide results and limits: Authors suggested seasonal influenza vaccinations each recruit few new T cells.

The sample was also linked to a second study, of T cells expressing NK-cell markers. That work adds: Production of TCR beta cDNA relied on 5'RACE template switching with UMIs. Investigators obtained TCR beta repertoires from sorted CD3+CD56+NKG2C+, CD3+CD56+NKG2C- and CD3+CD56-NKG2C+ T cells. More than five of the donors carried dominant NKG2C+ clonotypes that took up about 1.0-7.0% of their CD8+ T cells. Leadership of the CD3+CD56-NKG2C+ fraction also belonged to these clonotypes in a handful of donors.

V usage is TRBV20-1 and J usage is TRBJ2-5, with D uncertain. The starting material was PBMCs from blood, obtained on the day of vaccination. This sequence originates from a man between 45 and 60 years old who received an inactivated influenza vaccine. This chain's CDR3 is CSARSLGETQYF. CDR3 DNA: TGCAGTGCTAGGTCGTTAGGAGAGACCCAGTACTTC.